These T cell receptor beta chains were read from a single sample in a study of T-cell reconstitution after alpha-beta-depleted transplantation in children. TCRdb re-analysed the PCR reads in MiXCR, keeping a single row per CDR3 protein. The table lists under 750,000 distinct CDR3 sequences, about 21% of them singletons, with 14% in the top ten. This material consisted of PBMCs, mostly from graft donor cells, taken 360 days after TCRalphabeta/CD19-depleted stem cell transplant. The receptors derive from a boy younger than two who had a stem cell transplant for acute myeloid leukemia, so the T cells may come from the graft donor. Each CDR3 is given with its conserved first and last residue. The order of the fields is D gene, J gene, V gene, clone size, CDR3 DNA, CDR3 protein. The D gene is left open where the match is weak. Some rows mark clone size as missing; the rest say once, few, many or name a class of expanded clone.

D gene: .; J gene: TRBJ2-4; V gene: TRBV20-1; clone size: many; CDR3 DNA: TGCAGTGCTAGTCTCCGGGGCCATGGGGGCCAGTACTTC; CDR3 protein: CSASLRGHGGQYF
D gene: .; J gene: TRBJ2-7; V gene: TRBV27; clone size: .; CDR3 DNA: TGTGCCAGCAGGGGCGGTCGGTACTTC; CDR3 protein: CASRGGRYF
D gene: .; J gene: TRBJ1-6; V gene: TRBV20-1; clone size: few; CDR3 DNA: TGCAGTGCGGCAGGGGCGGCACCCCTCCACTTT; CDR3 protein: CSAAGAAPLHF
D gene: TRBD1; J gene: TRBJ2-5; V gene: TRBV20-1; clone size: .; CDR3 DNA: TGCAGTGCTCGTAGGACAGGGGCAGAGACCCAGTACTTC; CDR3 protein: CSARRTGAETQYF
D gene: .; J gene: TRBJ1-2; V gene: TRBV4-3; clone size: few; CDR3 DNA: TGCGCCAGCAGCCAAGAACCCGGACTGAACTATGGCTACACCTTC; CDR3 protein: CASSQEPGLNYGYTF
D gene: .; J gene: TRBJ2-2; V gene: TRBV25-1; clone size: few; CDR3 DNA: TGTGCCAGCAGTGGGACCCCTCTCCAGGGAGGAGGGCTGTTTTTT; CDR3 protein: CASSGTPLQGGGLFF
D gene: TRBD1; J gene: TRBJ2-5; V gene: TRBV6-2/TRBV6-3; clone size: few; CDR3 DNA: TGTGCCACCTCTACAGGGGTACCAGAGACCCAGTACTTC; CDR3 protein: CATSTGVPETQYF
D gene: .; J gene: TRBJ2-5; V gene: TRBV29-1; clone size: many; CDR3 DNA: TGCAGCGTTGAAACCCCGGGTTCCCAAGAGACCCAGTACTTC; CDR3 protein: CSVETPGSQETQYF
D gene: TRBD1; J gene: TRBJ1-1; V gene: TRBV6-1; clone size: .; CDR3 DNA: TGTGCCAGCAGTCTGACAGGGAGTGGAAACACTGAAGCTTTCTTT; CDR3 protein: CASSLTGSGNTEAFF
D gene: .; J gene: TRBJ2-5; V gene: TRBV12-3/TRBV12-4; clone size: .; CDR3 DNA: TGTGCCAGCAGTTTAAGTCAGGGGCCGACTGAGACCCAGTACTTC; CDR3 protein: CASSLSQGPTETQYF